The next 23 T cell receptor beta chains were all read from a single sample in a study of blood T cell repertoires in COVID-19. Clones were sequenced by immunoSEQ multiplex PCR, and TCRdb holds only the in-frame ones, with some missing. The table lists a few hundred thousand clones, about 91% of them singletons. The sample taken for sequencing was peripheral blood. Receptors were obtained from a woman between 25 and 40 years old who had recovered from COVID-19.

The CDR3 DNA is TGTGCCAGCAGCTTCGGACTAGCGGAGAGAGATACGCAGTATTTT. It encodes CASSFGLAERDTQYF. The V gene is TRBV7-3, the J gene TRBJ2-3, with 10 bases matching TRBD2. Trimming cost V 3 bases and J 5 bases; bases outside gene matches: 5. The germline CDR1 and CDR2 sequences are SGHTA and FQGTGA. The CDR3 spans 15 residues.

This chain connects TRBV7-9 to TRBJ1-2; a weak D match, TRBD1 (5 bases). Germline V CDR1 and CDR2: SEHNR, FQNEAQ (reference sequence). CDR3 length equals 13 residues. V dropped 1 base and J dropped 8 bases, with 11 bases sitting between them. CDR3 coding DNA: TGTGCCAGCAGCTTAGGGGGCGGCGGCGGCTACACCTTC. Translating it yields CASSLGGGGGYTF.

The gene calls are TRBV7-2 and TRBJ1-5; no definite D call. The V gene's germline CDR1 is SGHTA and CDR2 FQGNSA. Trimming cost V 5 bases and J 6 bases, with 11 bases left between them. This CDR3 comprises 13 residues. CDR3 nucleotides: TGTGCCAGCAGCGCACAGATTGGTCAGCCCCAGCATTTT. Residues: CASSAQIGQPQHF.

This chain joins TRBV2 and TRBJ2-5; the match to TRBD1 covers 7 bases. The CDR3 spans 15 residues. Germline lookup yields CDR1 SNHLY and CDR2 FYNNEI. Germline trimming cut 9 bases from V and 2 bases from J; bases unmatched to any gene: 12. Here the CDR3 reads CASIKGGLGQETQYF. The CDR3 coding sequence is TGTGCCAGTATAAAAGGGGGCTTGGGGCAAGAGACCCAGTACTTC.

The V and J genes are TRBV5-8 and TRBJ1-2; a possible D gene is TRBD1 (6 bases). The ends were cut back, 2 bases at V and 4 bases at J, with 15 bases in the middle. CDR1 is SGHTS and CDR2 is YDEGEE in the germline V gene. The CDR3 has 15 residues. The CDR3 bases are TGTGCCAGCAGCTTCAGGGGTACAGCCTCCTATGGCTACACCTTC. Amino acids: CASSFRGTASYGYTF.

The genes are TRBV5-5 and TRBJ2-5, with 12 positions matching TRBD2. Looked up from germline, CDR1 is SGHKS and CDR2 is YYEKEE (reference sequence). CDR3 length: 16 amino acids. Trimming at V came to 2 bases and at J to 6 bases, leaving 8 bases not matched to a gene. The CDR3 coding sequence is TGTGCCAGCAGCTTTCGACTAGCGGGGGTCCTAAAGACCCAGTACTTC. Protein product: CASSFRLAGVLKTQYF.

The chain links TRBV5-1 to TRBJ1-3; tentative D call: TRBD1 (6 bases). Looked up from germline, CDR1 is SGHRS and CDR2 is YFSETQ. CDR3 length: 16 amino acids. Trimming took off 1 base at V and 0 bases at J, with 11 bases between the two ends. Written as DNA, the CDR3 is TGCGCCAGCAGCTTGACAGGGCCGAGCTCTGGAAACACCATATATTTT. Translating gives CASSLTGPSSGNTIYF.

The chain carries TRBV5-1 and TRBJ2-7; D is perhaps TRBD1 (5 bases). This CDR3 region has 15 residues. V was shortened by 4 bases and J by 1 base, with 15 bases between the two germline ends. CDR1 SGHRS and CDR2 YFSETQ come from the germline V gene. The CDR3 reads CASSTIGVGSYEQYF. CDR3 sequence (DNA): TGCGCCAGCAGCACGATAGGGGTAGGGTCCTACGAGCAGTACTTC.

The genes are TRBV25-1 and TRBJ1-6; maybe TRBD1 (5 bases). Trimming removed 2 bases from V and 10 bases from J, with 12 bases in between. The CDR3 is 14 residues long. The germline CDR1 and CDR2 sequences are MGHDK and SYGVNS. Here the CDR3 reads CASSEVGRGSPLHF. The CDR3 bases are TGTGCCAGCAGTGAAGTGGGGCGTGGGTCACCCCTCCACTTT.

This clone was picked up one time. The CDR3 is CASSQLHMNTEAFF. Here the CDR3 DNA reads TGCGCCAGCAGCCAGCTTCACATGAACACTGAAGCTTTCTTT. The V gene is TRBV4-3, the J gene TRBJ1-1; D remains ambiguous. Germline V gene data show CDR1 as LGHNA and CDR2 as YSLEER. Trimming shortened V by 3 bases and J by 0 bases, and 8 bases separated the two germline ends. The CDR3 loop spans 14 amino acids.

This chain uses TRBV6-1 with TRBJ1-1; no firm D call. Germline V lookup: CDR1 MNHNS, CDR2 SASEGT. V lost 6 bases, J lost 3 bases, and 11 bases lay in between. The CDR3 contains 13 residues. The CDR3 DNA follows: TGTGCCAGCAGGAGGAGGGCGGACACTGAAGCTTTCTTT. Protein product: CASRRRADTEAFF.

This clone was recorded once. The chain uses TRBV10-3 and TRBJ2-5; no reliable D call. Trimming removed 3 bases at V and 3 bases at J, with 8 bases between. The CDR3 length is 13 residues. CDR1 is ENHRY, CDR2 SYGVKD, per germline. The CDR3 bases are TGTGCCATCAGTGAAGACAATAAAGAGACCCAGTACTTC. This gives the protein CAISEDNKETQYF.

This chain joins TRBV30 and TRBJ1-1, with 7 bases identical to TRBD1. Germline values: CDR1 GTSNPN, CDR2 SVGIG (reference sequence). CDR3 length: 13 residues. With 3 bases clipped from V and 4 bases from J, the junction kept 5 bases outside the gene matches. The CDR3 loop reads CAWRQGTITEAFF. The DNA for the CDR3 is TGTGCCTGGAGACAGGGGACGATCACTGAAGCTTTCTTT.

The chain links TRBV28 to TRBJ2-1; the match to TRBD2 covers 9 bases. Unmatched junction bases numbered 13, after V lost 6 bases and J lost 7 bases. CDR1 is MDHEN and CDR2 is SYDVKM in the germline V gene. The CDR3 is 16 amino acids. DNA of the CDR3: TGTGCCAGCAGCCGCTCGGGCGGGGGGGCCCCGAATGAGCAGTTCTTC. This translates into CASSRSGGGAPNEQFF.

This chain joins TRBV6-1 and TRBJ1-2; 8 bases agree with TRBD1. This CDR3 spans 14 amino acids. CDR1 is MNHNS and CDR2 is SASEGT in the germline V gene. With 0 bases clipped from V and 8 bases from J, the junction kept 5 bases outside the gene matches. The CDR3 protein is CASSEADRGWGYTF. CDR3 nucleotide sequence: TGTGCCAGCAGTGAAGCTGACAGGGGCTGGGGCTACACCTTC.

The V gene is TRBV27, the J gene TRBJ2-2; a weak D match, TRBD2 (5 bases). V was clipped by 2 bases and J by 7 bases, with 8 bases between them. The CDR3 has 13 amino acids. Germline CDR1 is MNHEY and CDR2 is SMNVEV (reference sequence). CDR3 nucleotide sequence: TGTGCCAGCAGTTTAGAGGGATTCGGGGAGCTGTTTTTT. This translates into CASSLEGFGELFF.

In its sample, this clone was seen once. The chain couples TRBV2 to TRBJ2-7; 10 bases fit TRBD1. In germline, CDR1 is SNHLY, CDR2 FYNNEI. The V gene end was trimmed by 6 bases and the J gene end by 6 bases; junction bases not matched to a gene: 5. The CDR3 runs 13 residues. In DNA form, the CDR3 reads TGTGCCAGCAGGGGGACAGGGGTAGGCGAGCAGTACTTC. This sequence encodes CASRGTGVGEQYF.

The chain links TRBV29-1 to TRBJ1-3; 7 positions match TRBD1. Germline loops: CDR1 SQVTM, CDR2 ANQGSEA. V shed 6 bases, J shed 0 bases, and the junction held 8 bases outside the gene matches. The CDR3 is 15 amino acids. The CDR3 DNA follows: TGCAGCGTCGAAACCCGGGACAGCTCTGGAAACACCATATATTTT. This gives the protein CSVETRDSSGNTIYF.

This clone was counted a single time. The chain uses TRBV29-1 and TRBJ2-7; the match to TRBD1 covers 7 bases. The V gene's germline CDR1 is SQVTM and CDR2 ANQGSEA. J gave up 1 base and V 5 bases, and 5 bases lay outside the gene matches. The CDR3 covers 13 residues. The chain's CDR3 is CSVRTGGSYEQYF. The CDR3 region has the DNA TGCAGCGTTCGGACAGGAGGTTCCTACGAGCAGTACTTC.

A single count supports this clone. The genes are TRBV6-2 or TRBV6-3 and TRBJ2-5; possible D gene TRBD2, 6 bases. This CDR3 has 16 residues. The germline V and J ends were trimmed by 5 bases and 5 bases, with 21 bases remaining between them. The germline gives CDR1 MNHEY, CDR2 SVGEGT. The CDR3 spells CASSTPRAGPLETQYF. The CDR3 DNA reads TGTGCCAGCAGTACCCCTCGGGCGGGACCCCTTGAGACCCAGTACTTC.

CDR3 DNA: TGTGCCAGCAGAGGGACTAGCGGGGGGGCGGTAGATACGCAGTATTTT. Protein product: CASRGTSGGAVDTQYF. The V call is TRBV27, the J call TRBJ2-3, with 16 bases matching TRBD2. The ends lost 6 bases at V and 5 bases at J; junction bases unmatched: 5. The germline CDR1 and CDR2 sequences are MNHEY and SMNVEV (reference sequence). The length of the CDR3 is 16 residues.

V and J are TRBV27 and TRBJ2-2; 14 bases are a match to TRBD2. The CDR3 contains 18 residues. The V gene end was trimmed by 7 bases and the J gene end by 2 bases; junction bases not matched to a gene: 9. From germline, CDR1 is MNHEY and CDR2 SMNVEV (reference sequence). This CDR3 reads CASTRLAGGPSNTGELFF. DNA for the CDR3: TGTGCCAGCACCAGACTAGCGGGGGGGCCTAGTAACACCGGGGAGCTGTTTTTT.

The chain employs TRBV27 and TRBJ2-1; D is possibly TRBD2 (6 bases). V was clipped by 7 bases and J by 6 bases, with 16 bases between them. The germline V gene encodes CDR1 MNHEY and CDR2 SMNVEV (reference sequence). CDR3 length: 14 amino acids. In DNA form, the CDR3 reads TGTGCCAGCACTGACCGGGGGACGATCAATGAGCAGTTCTTC. Amino acids: CASTDRGTINEQFF.